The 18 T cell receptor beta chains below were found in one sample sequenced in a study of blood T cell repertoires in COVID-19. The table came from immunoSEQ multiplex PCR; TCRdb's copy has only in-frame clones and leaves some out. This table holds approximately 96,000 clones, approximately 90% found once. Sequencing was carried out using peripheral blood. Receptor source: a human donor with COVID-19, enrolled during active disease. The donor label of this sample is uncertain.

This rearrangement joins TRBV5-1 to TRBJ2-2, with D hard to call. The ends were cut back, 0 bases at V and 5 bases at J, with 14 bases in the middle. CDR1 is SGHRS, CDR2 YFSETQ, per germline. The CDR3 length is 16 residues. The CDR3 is CASSLAARPTTGELFF. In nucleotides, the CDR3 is TGCGCCAGCAGCTTGGCGGCGCGGCCAACAACCGGGGAGCTGTTTTTT.

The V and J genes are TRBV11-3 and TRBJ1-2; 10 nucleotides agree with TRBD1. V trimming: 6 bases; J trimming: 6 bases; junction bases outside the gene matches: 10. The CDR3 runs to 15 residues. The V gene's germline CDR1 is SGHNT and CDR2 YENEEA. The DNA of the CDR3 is TGTGCCAGCAGTCAAGGAACCGGGACAGGGGATGGCTACACCTTC. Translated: CASSQGTGTGDGYTF. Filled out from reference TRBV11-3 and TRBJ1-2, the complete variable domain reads EAGVVQSPRYKIIEKKQPVAFWCNPISGHNTLYWYLQNLGQGPELLIRYENEEAVDDSQLPKDRFSAERLKGVDSTLKIQPAELGDSAVYLCASSQGTGTGDGYTFGSGTRLTVV.

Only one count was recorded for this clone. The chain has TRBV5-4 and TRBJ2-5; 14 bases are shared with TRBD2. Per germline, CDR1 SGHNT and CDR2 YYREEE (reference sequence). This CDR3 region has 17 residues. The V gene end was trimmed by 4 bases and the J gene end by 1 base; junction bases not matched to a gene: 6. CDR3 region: CASSPGLAGGLQETQYF. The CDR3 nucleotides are TGTGCCAGCAGCCCTGGACTAGCGGGGGGACTCCAAGAGACCCAGTACTTC.

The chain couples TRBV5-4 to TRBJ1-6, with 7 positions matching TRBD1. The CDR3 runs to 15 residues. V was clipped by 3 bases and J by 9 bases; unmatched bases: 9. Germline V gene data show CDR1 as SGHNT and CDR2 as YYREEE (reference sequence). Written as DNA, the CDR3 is TGTGCCAGCAGCTGGTATGGGACAGCTCTTTCACCCCTCCACTTT. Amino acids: CASSWYGTALSPLHF.

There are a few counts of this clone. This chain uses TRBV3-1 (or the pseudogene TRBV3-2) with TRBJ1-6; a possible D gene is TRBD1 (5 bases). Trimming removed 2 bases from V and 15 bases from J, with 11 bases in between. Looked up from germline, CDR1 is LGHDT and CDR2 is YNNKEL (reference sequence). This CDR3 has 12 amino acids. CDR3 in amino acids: CASSQQGSHLHF. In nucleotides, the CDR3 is TGTGCCAGCAGCCAACAGGGCTCCCACCTCCACTTT.

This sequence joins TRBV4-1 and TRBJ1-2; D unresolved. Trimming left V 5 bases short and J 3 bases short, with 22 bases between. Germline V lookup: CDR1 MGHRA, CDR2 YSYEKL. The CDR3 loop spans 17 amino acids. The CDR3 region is CASSSPIGIGEDYGYTF. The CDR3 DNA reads TGCGCCAGCAGCTCGCCGATCGGGATCGGGGAAGACTATGGCTACACCTTC.

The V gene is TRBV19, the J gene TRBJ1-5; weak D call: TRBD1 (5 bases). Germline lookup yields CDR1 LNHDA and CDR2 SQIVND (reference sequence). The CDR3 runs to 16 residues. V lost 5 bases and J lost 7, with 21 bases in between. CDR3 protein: CASSSGEGQGSQPQHF. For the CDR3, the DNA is TGTGCCAGTAGTTCCGGGGAGGGGCAGGGAAGCCAGCCCCAGCATTTT.

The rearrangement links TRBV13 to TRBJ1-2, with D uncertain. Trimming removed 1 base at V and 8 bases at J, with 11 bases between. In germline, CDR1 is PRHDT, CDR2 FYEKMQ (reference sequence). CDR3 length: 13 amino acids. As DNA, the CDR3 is TGTGCCAGCAGCTTAGCAGCGGGGAACGGCTACACCTTC. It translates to CASSLAAGNGYTF.

CDR3 in DNA: TGTGCCAGCAGCCAAGGATGGGGACAGGGGAGCGGCGGCTACACCTTC. Its translation is CASSQGWGQGSGGYTF. This chain links TRBV3-1 (or the pseudogene TRBV3-2) with TRBJ1-2, with TRBD1 matching 10 bases. The CDR3 consists of 16 residues. Per the germline V gene, CDR1 is LGHDT and CDR2 is YNNKEL (reference sequence). Trimming removed 1 base from V and 8 bases from J; junction bases left unmatched: 10.

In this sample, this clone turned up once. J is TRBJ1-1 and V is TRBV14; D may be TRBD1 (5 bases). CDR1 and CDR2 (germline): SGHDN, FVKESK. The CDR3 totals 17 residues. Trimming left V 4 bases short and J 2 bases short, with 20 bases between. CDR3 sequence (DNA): TGTGCCAGCAGCCTATTCCGGGGGTCGGGAGGAAACACTGAAGCTTTCTTT. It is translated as CASSLFRGSGGNTEAFF.

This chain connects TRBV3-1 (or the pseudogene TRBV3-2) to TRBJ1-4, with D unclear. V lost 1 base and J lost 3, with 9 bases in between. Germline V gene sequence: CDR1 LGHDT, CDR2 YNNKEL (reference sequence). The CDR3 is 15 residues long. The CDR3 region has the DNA TGTGCCAGCAGCCAAGCAAGAGGTTCTAATGAAAAACTGTTTTTT. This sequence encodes CASSQARGSNEKLFF.

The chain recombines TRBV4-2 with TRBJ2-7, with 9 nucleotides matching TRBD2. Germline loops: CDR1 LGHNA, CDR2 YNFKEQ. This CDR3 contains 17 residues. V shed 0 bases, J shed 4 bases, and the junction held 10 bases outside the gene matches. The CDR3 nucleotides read TGTGCCAGCAGCCAAGATTCCAGCGGGGGGACAACTTACGAGCAGTACTTC. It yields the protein CASSQDSSGGTTYEQYF.

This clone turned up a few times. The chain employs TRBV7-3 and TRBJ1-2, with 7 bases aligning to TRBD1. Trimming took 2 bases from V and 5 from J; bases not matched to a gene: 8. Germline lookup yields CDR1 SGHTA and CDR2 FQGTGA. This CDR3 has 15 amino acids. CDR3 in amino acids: CASSLQPGQSYGYTF. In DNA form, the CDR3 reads TGTGCCAGCAGCTTACAACCGGGACAGTCATATGGCTACACCTTC.

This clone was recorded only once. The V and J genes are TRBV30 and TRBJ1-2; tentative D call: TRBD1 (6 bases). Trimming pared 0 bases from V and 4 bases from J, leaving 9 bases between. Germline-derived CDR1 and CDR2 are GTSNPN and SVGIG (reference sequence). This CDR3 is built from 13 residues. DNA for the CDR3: TGTGCCTGGAGTGTACAGGGTACCTATGGCTACACCTTC. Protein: CAWSVQGTYGYTF.

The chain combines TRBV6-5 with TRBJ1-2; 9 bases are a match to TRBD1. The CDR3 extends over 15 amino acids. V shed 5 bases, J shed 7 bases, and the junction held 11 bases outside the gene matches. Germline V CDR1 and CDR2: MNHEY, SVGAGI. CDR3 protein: CASSTPGQGRGGYTF. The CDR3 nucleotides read TGTGCCAGCAGTACTCCGGGACAGGGAAGGGGTGGCTACACCTTC.

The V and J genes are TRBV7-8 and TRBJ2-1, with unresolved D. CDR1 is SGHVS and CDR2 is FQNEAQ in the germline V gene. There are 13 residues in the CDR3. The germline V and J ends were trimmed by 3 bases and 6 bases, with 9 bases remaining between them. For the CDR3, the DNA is TGTGCCAGCAGCTTTTCCCCTAGCAATGAGCAGTTCTTC. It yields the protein CASSFSPSNEQFF.

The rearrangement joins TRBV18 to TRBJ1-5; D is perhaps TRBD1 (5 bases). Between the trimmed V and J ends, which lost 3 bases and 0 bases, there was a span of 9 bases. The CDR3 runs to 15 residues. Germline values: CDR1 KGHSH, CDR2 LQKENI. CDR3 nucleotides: TGTGCCAGCTCACCTGTCAGGGATAGCAATCAGCCCCAGCATTTT. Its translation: CASSPVRDSNQPQHF.

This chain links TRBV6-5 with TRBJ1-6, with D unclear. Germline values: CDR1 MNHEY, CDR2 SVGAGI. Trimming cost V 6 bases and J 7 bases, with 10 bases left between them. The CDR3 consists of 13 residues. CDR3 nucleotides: TGTGCCAGCAGCGCCACTGTGAATTCACCCCTCCACTTT. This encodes CASSATVNSPLHF.